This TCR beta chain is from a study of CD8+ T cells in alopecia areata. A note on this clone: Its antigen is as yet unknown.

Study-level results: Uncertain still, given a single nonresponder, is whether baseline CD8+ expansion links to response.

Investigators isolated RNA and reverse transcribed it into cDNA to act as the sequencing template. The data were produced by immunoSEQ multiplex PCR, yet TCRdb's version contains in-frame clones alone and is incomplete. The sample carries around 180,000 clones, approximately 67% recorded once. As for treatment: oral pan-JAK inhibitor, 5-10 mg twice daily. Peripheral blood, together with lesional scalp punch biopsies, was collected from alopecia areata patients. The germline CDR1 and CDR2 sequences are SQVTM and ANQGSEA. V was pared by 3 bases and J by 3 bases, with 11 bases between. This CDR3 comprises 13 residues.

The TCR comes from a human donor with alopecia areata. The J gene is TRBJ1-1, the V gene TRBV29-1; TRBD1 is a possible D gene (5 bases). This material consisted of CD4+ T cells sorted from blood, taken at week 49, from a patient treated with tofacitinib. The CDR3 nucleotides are TGCAGCGTTGATCGGGGGATGGACACTGAAGCTTTCTTT. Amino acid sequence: CSVDRGMDTEAFF.